Listed below are T cell receptor beta chains from one sample, sequenced in a study of T cell responses to AZD1222 COVID-19 vaccine. Libraries were prepared by immunoSEQ multiplex PCR; TCRdb keeps only in-frame clonotypes and omits some of them. The sample contains 150,000 or so clones, around nine tenths of which appear only once. Sequenced here: peripheral blood, sampled on day 0 of AZD1222 vaccination. These receptors all stem from an adult in good health. CDR3s include the opening cysteine and the closing phenylalanine or tryptophan. The order of the fields is D gene, V gene, J gene, clone size, CDR3 DNA, CDR3 protein. A D gene is named only where the DNA matches it firmly. Expanded clones are given a class, and other clones once, few, many or no size at all.

D gene: .
V gene: TRBV6-2/TRBV6-3
J gene: TRBJ1-1
clone size: .
CDR3 DNA: TGTGCCAGCAGTTATATGTCGGGACCTGAAGCTTTCTTT
CDR3 protein: CASSYMSGPEAFF

D gene: TRBD1
V gene: TRBV4-3
J gene: TRBJ1-4
clone size: .
CDR3 DNA: TGCGCCAGCAGCCAAGACAGGGGGCATGAAAAACTGTTTTTT
CDR3 protein: CASSQDRGHEKLFF

D gene: .
V gene: TRBV30
J gene: TRBJ1-1
clone size: .
CDR3 DNA: TGTGCCTGGAAGGGTTCATTGGGCACTGAAGCTTTCTTT
CDR3 protein: CAWKGSLGTEAFF

D gene: .
V gene: TRBV9
J gene: TRBJ2-5
clone size: .
CDR3 DNA: TGTGCCAGCAGCGCAGGAGGACAAGAGACCCAGTACTTC
CDR3 protein: CASSAGGQETQYF

D gene: .
V gene: TRBV11-3
J gene: TRBJ2-1
clone size: .
CDR3 DNA: TGTGCCAGCAGCTTAGCAGGTGAGCAGTTCTTC
CDR3 protein: CASSLAGEQFF

D gene: TRBD1
V gene: TRBV29-1
J gene: TRBJ1-2
clone size: .
CDR3 DNA: TGCAGCGTCGACAGGGGAAGCTATGGCTACACCTTC
CDR3 protein: CSVDRGSYGYTF

D gene: .
V gene: TRBV2
J gene: TRBJ1-4
clone size: .
CDR3 DNA: TGTGCCAGCAGTGTCTCGAGGGCGACTAATGAAAAACTGTTTTTT
CDR3 protein: CASSVSRATNEKLFF

D gene: TRBD1
V gene: TRBV30
J gene: TRBJ2-1
clone size: .
CDR3 DNA: TGTGCCTGGACCCGGACAGGGGGTACCTGGATTGAGCAGTTCTTC
CDR3 protein: CAWTRTGGTWIEQFF

D gene: .
V gene: TRBV6-5
J gene: TRBJ2-7
clone size: .
CDR3 DNA: TGTGCCAGCAGTTACTCGGATAAGGGGCAGGGTGGGGAGCAGTACTTC
CDR3 protein: CASSYSDKGQGGEQYF

D gene: .
V gene: TRBV10-3
J gene: TRBJ2-7
clone size: .
CDR3 DNA: TGTGCCATCAGTGAGTATGGGAAGCTCGAGCAGTACTTC
CDR3 protein: CAISEYGKLEQYF

D gene: TRBD2
V gene: TRBV4-3
J gene: TRBJ2-7
clone size: .
CDR3 DNA: TGCGCCAGCAGCCAAGTTCTCGGGAGGGAGTACGAGCAGTACTTC
CDR3 protein: CASSQVLGREYEQYF

D gene: TRBD1
V gene: TRBV9
J gene: TRBJ2-5
clone size: .
CDR3 DNA: TGTGCCAGCAGCGTAGAGGGGACAGCCATAGAGACCCAGTACTTC
CDR3 protein: CASSVEGTAIETQYF

D gene: TRBD2
V gene: TRBV28
J gene: TRBJ2-7
clone size: .
CDR3 DNA: TGTGCCAGCAGTTTCAGGACTAGCGGGGGCTCCTACGAGCAGTACTTC
CDR3 protein: CASSFRTSGGSYEQYF

D gene: .
V gene: TRBV4-3
J gene: TRBJ1-1
clone size: once
CDR3 DNA: TGCGCCAGCAGCCAAGGACGACATTTGAACACTGAAGCTTTCTTT
CDR3 protein: CASSQGRHLNTEAFF

D gene: .
V gene: TRBV4-3
J gene: TRBJ1-5
clone size: .
CDR3 DNA: TGCGCCAGCAGCCAAGATGCTGGACGCAATCAGCCCCAGCATTTT
CDR3 protein: CASSQDAGRNQPQHF

D gene: TRBD2
V gene: TRBV11-3
J gene: TRBJ2-1
clone size: .
CDR3 DNA: TGTGCCAGCAGCTTATTTTTAGCGGGAGTAGGGGGTGAGCAGTTCTTC
CDR3 protein: CASSLFLAGVGGEQFF

D gene: .
V gene: TRBV7-6
J gene: TRBJ2-7
clone size: once
CDR3 DNA: TGTGCCAGCAGCACCCCGGATAGGCCCTACGAGCAGTACTTC
CDR3 protein: CASSTPDRPYEQYF

D gene: .
V gene: TRBV24-1
J gene: TRBJ1-2
clone size: .
CDR3 DNA: TGTGCCACCAGTGAGACCGACAGGATCTATGGCTACACCTTC
CDR3 protein: CATSETDRIYGYTF

D gene: .
V gene: TRBV24-1
J gene: TRBJ1-5
clone size: once
CDR3 DNA: TGTGCCACCAGTGAGCCGGGCAGCAATCAGCCCCAGCATTTT
CDR3 protein: CATSEPGSNQPQHF

D gene: .
V gene: TRBV18
J gene: TRBJ1-1
clone size: .
CDR3 DNA: TGTGCCAGCTCACCAACTGAGAACACTGAAGCTTTCTTT
CDR3 protein: CASSPTENTEAFF

D gene: .
V gene: TRBV19
J gene: TRBJ1-5
clone size: .
CDR3 DNA: TGTGCCAGTAGTCTGATGGCCTCCAATCAGCCCCAGCATTTT
CDR3 protein: CASSLMASNQPQHF

D gene: .
V gene: TRBV7-2
J gene: TRBJ2-4
clone size: .
CDR3 DNA: TGTGCCAGCAGCTTAGTTTCGGGCAGGGGAAACATTCAGTACTTC
CDR3 protein: CASSLVSGRGNIQYF

D gene: TRBD1
V gene: TRBV29-1
J gene: TRBJ1-3
clone size: .
CDR3 DNA: TGCAGCGCAACAGGGGGCTTCTCTGGAAACACCATATATTTT
CDR3 protein: CSATGGFSGNTIYF

D gene: .
V gene: TRBV27
J gene: TRBJ1-1
clone size: .
CDR3 DNA: TGTGCCAGCAGTTTAACCAGGGAGGGGCCTGAAGCTTTCTTT
CDR3 protein: CASSLTREGPEAFF

D gene: TRBD1
V gene: TRBV28
J gene: TRBJ2-3
clone size: .
CDR3 DNA: TGTGCCAGCAGTTCGACAGGGGGGAGCACAGATACGCAGTATTTT
CDR3 protein: CASSSTGGSTDTQYF

D gene: TRBD1
V gene: TRBV5-1
J gene: TRBJ1-6
clone size: once
CDR3 DNA: TGCGCCAGCAGCTTGGCCGGGACAGGGAATTCACCCCTCCACTTT
CDR3 protein: CASSLAGTGNSPLHF

D gene: .
V gene: TRBV27
J gene: TRBJ1-5
clone size: .
CDR3 DNA: TGTGCCAGCAGTTTTCGGTTGAATCAGCCCCAGCATTTT
CDR3 protein: CASSFRLNQPQHF

D gene: .
V gene: TRBV6-2/TRBV6-3
J gene: TRBJ2-7
clone size: .
CDR3 DNA: TGTGCCAGCAGTCGGGGTGCGAGCGAGCAGTACTTC
CDR3 protein: CASSRGASEQYF

D gene: .
V gene: TRBV7-2
J gene: TRBJ1-6
clone size: once
CDR3 DNA: TGTGCCAGCAGCTCAGTAACAGGGAATTCACCCCTCCACTTT
CDR3 protein: CASSSVTGNSPLHF

D gene: .
V gene: TRBV7-2
J gene: TRBJ1-1
clone size: .
CDR3 DNA: TGTGCCAGCAGCTTAGCGCACAGGGCCAGCACTGAAGCTTTCTTT
CDR3 protein: CASSLAHRASTEAFF

D gene: .
V gene: TRBV5-1
J gene: TRBJ2-1
clone size: .
CDR3 DNA: TGCGCCAGCAGCGCCGACAGGCCCAGCTCCTACAATGAGCAGTTCTTC
CDR3 protein: CASSADRPSSYNEQFF